This T cell receptor beta chain emerged from a study of blood T cell repertoires in COVID-19. Background on the study: Acute and convalescent COVID-19 specimens originated in the United States, Italy and Spain. PBMCs, B-cell-depleted T cells, or T cells were the source of the cDNA or gDNA that made up the material.

How the authors handled the data: It was from reference gene primer amplification that nucleated cell counts were estimated. Only in-frame clones appear in the TCRdb table, and some are missing; sequencing was by immunoSEQ multiplex PCR. V and J calls plus clone size are reproduced from that table; the DNA served to infer D and trimming. The sample holds over 100,000 clones, 83% seen once. Germline loops: CDR1 SGHAT, CDR2 FQNNGV. V shed 5 bases and J shed 1 base, with 8 bases lying between them. The CDR3 length is 13 residues. The V gene is TRBV11-2, the J gene TRBJ1-1; no clear D. The sequence was collected from a woman aged 55-70 years with acute or convalescent COVID-19. The sequencing sample was made of peripheral blood. The CDR3 here is CASSRWANTEAFF. For the CDR3, the DNA is TGTGCCAGCAGCCGATGGGCGAACACTGAAGCTTTCTTT.